The present entry profiles one T cell receptor (beta chain) with its context. Its antigen remains unidentified. No much larger clonotype is one base removed from it; base qualities were not supplied. Genomic DNA was extracted with the Qiagen DNeasy kit from unsorted PBMCs and from negatively selected CD4+ and CD8+ fractions. Using primers that anneal to V and J segments, immunoSEQ multiplex PCR amplified the TCR beta CDR3 regions. Amplification bias was minimized using a synthetic immune receptor repertoire, and residual bias was removed computationally after sequencing. In the original analysis: Custom Python scripts were used to quantify repertoire diversity as the Shannon entropy index. The unsorted, CD4+ and CD8+ repertoires were each analyzed separately, with the exception of combined analyses, where CD4+ and CD8+ sequences were merged in silico. Clonal expansion was defined as a frequency increase of at least 2-fold after treatment compared with C1D1, and clones undetected at baseline were assigned a pseudocount of 0.5. Clones with 0 or 1 copy at C1D1 were classified as singleton clones, and clones with 2 or more copies were classified as non-singleton clones. Clones expanded in unsorted samples were labelled as CD4+, CD8+ or unknown by matching protein sequences in sorted samples from the same patient. Diversity changes from C1D1 to C4D1 were tested in paired samples using Wilcoxon tests. In its TCRdb copy, this immuneACCESS table keeps in-frame sequences only and misses some clones. Where compared with another copy, unresolved V genes explain less than half of these, and the others have no known cause. For V, J and clone size, that table is used; D and trimming come from the DNA. The sample records 98,000 or so clones, about nine tenths of which are singletons. Nearly 20% of the sample is in the top ten clones.

The data belong to a study of PD-1 blockade in classical Hodgkin lymphoma (dated by TCRdb to 2018 to 2020). With regard to the full study: Nivolumab dosing was 3 mg/kg intravenously every 2 weeks, continuing until either disease progression or unacceptable toxicity. The study used TCR beta sequencing and CyTOF to define a peripheral blood immune signature of response to PD-1 blockade in classical Hodgkin lymphoma. Broad study findings and their caveats: Diversity was lower in patients who began nivolumab less than 1 year after ASCT, so these patients were left out of later analyses to avoid confounding by immune reconstitution. CD4+ but not CD8+ TCR diversity rose significantly by C4D1 (p=0.0027 vs p=0.16), most apparent in complete responders (p=0.02). The study was limited to a single clinical trial cohort, and causes of repertoire differences, possibly disease activity or prior therapy, remained undefined. Among trial patients, those achieving complete response had baseline diversity similar to that of newly diagnosed patients, while diversity was significantly lower in partial responders and progressors. Baseline TCR diversity was reported as lower in newly diagnosed patients than in healthy donors, and lower still in relapsed/refractory patients.

The time point tag for this specimen amounts to: cycle 2 day 1 (C2D1) of nivolumab. Every trial patient had relapsed following autologous stem cell transplantation, and prior brentuximab vedotin exposure was what differed among cohorts A, B and C. The trial cohort was composed of 56 patients with relapsed/refractory classical Hodgkin lymphoma, for whom complete response, partial response or progressive disease was recorded as best overall response. In the multi-cohort phase II CheckMate 205 trial, trial patients received single-agent nivolumab. Best overall response was determined by an independent review committee according to the 2007 International Working Group response criteria. Trial PBMCs were obtained immediately prior to nivolumab initiation (C1D1) and on therapy at cycle 2 day 1 and cycle 4 day 1. After peripheral blood was drawn into 8 mL Vacutainer Cell Preparation Tubes, PBMCs were isolated by centrifugation and then cryopreserved.

Per the germline V gene, SQVTM is the CDR1 and ANQGSEA is the CDR2. The CDR3 spans 13 residues, from the cysteine through the phenylalanine. Only the CDR3 region is kept as DNA, spanning 39 bases read in frame from base 1. The trim is 1 base for V and 2 bases for J, with a gap of 6 bases between the germline ends. The rearrangement joined TRBV29-1 to TRBJ1-3; tentative D gene TRBD1, with 5 bases matching. The material sequenced was peripheral blood mononuclear cells (PBMCs), taken before the second cycle of nivolumab. The receptor comes from a human donor with classical Hodgkin lymphoma. The CDR3 protein: CSVEGGTGNTIYF. At the DNA level, the sequence is TGCAGCGTTGAAGGGGGCACTGGAAACACCATATATTTT.